In this sample, the clone carrying this T cell receptor (beta chain) turned up a few times. The antigen is undetermined. V lost 4 bases and J 15 bases, leaving 13 bases between the germline ends. Looked up from germline, CDR1 is SEHNR and CDR2 is FQNEAQ (reference sequence). The CDR3 is 11 amino acids. A second PCR, run for about 7 to 11 cycles, used a sample-barcoded 5' primer plus a J-beta primer mix. Unique molecular identifiers of 12 random nucleotides labeled each cDNA. One entry per CDR3 protein, called by TCRdb with MiXCR from the 5' RACE reads. The data show 1.5 million to 2 million distinct CDR3 sequences, roughly 28% seen once. The data were taken from a study of blood T cells in healthy people across ages. Study conclusions and caveats: Donor CMV status, an unknown factor, possibly confounded changes in expanded clonotypes.

The sequence came from a woman aged 25-40 years in good health. The chain employs TRBV7-9 and TRBJ2-1, with D perhaps TRBD1 or TRBD2 (5 bases each). Sequenced material: blood. The CDR3 DNA sequence: TGTGCCAGCAGCTCCAGGGACGATGTGTTCTTC. It codes for CASSSRDDVFF.